This TCR beta chain was sequenced in a study of T cells in Graves' hyperthyroidism and ophthalmopathy. RNA transcripts provided the source from which TCR beta CDR3 regions were amplified. The HTBI primer set was used in a first-round RT-PCR of the TCR CDR3. TCRdb re-called the multiplex PCR reads through MiXCR, storing one row per CDR3 protein. This table has about 290,000 distinct CDR3 sequences, roughly 13% appearing once. At least ten counts were recorded for this clonotype. V lost 8 bases and J lost 4, with 11 bases in between. This CDR3 spans 12 amino acids. From germline, CDR1 is GTSNPN and CDR2 SVGIG (reference sequence).

This rearrangement joins TRBV30 to TRBJ2-2; D gene ambiguous. The receptor comes from a woman aged 25 to 39 with Graves' hyperthyroidism that later progressed to Graves' ophthalmopathy. The specimen was blood. CDR3 bases: TGTGCCCTGCGCCCTTTCACCGGGGAGCTGTTTTTT. Residues: CALRPFTGELFF.